The 23 T cell receptor beta chains below come from one sample, sequenced in a study of control samples from healthy donors and cancer patients. The data were produced by immunoSEQ multiplex PCR, yet TCRdb's version contains in-frame clones alone and is incomplete. The sample lists some 250,000 clones; approximately 80% were seen once. The sequenced sample was PBMCs. These receptor sequences come from a woman between 55 and 75 years old with lung cancer.

The chain carries TRBV28 and TRBJ1-3, with D maybe TRBD1 (5 bases). V lost 6 bases and J lost 2, with 8 bases in between. Germline CDR1 is MDHEN and CDR2 is SYDVKM. This CDR3 region has 13 residues. The CDR3 nucleotides are TGTGCCAGCAGGGGGGGACCTGGAAACACCATATATTTT. Protein sequence: CASRGGPGNTIYF.

The chain uses TRBV3-1 (or the pseudogene TRBV3-2) and TRBJ2-2; weak D call: TRBD2 (5 bases). Germline CDR1 LGHDT, CDR2 YNNKEL (reference sequence). Between the trimmed V and J ends, which lost 1 base and 5 bases, there was a span of 8 bases. The CDR3 spans 14 residues. CDR3 residues: CASSQGRGTGELFF. As DNA, the CDR3 is TGTGCCAGCAGCCAAGGAAGAGGGACCGGGGAGCTGTTTTTT.

The gene calls are TRBV5-1 and TRBJ2-7; D is unresolved. V lost 3 bases and J lost 6, with 7 bases in between. CDR1 SGHRS and CDR2 YFSETQ come from the germline V gene. This CDR3 is built from 11 residues. The CDR3 DNA sequence: TGCGCCAGCAGCTCGGCCCTCGAGCAGTACTTC. This codes for CASSSALEQYF.

V and J are TRBV7-6 and TRBJ2-5; D remains ambiguous. CDR1 is SGHVS, CDR2 FNYEAQ, per germline. The CDR3 spans 11 residues. The V end was cut by 3 bases, the J end by 5 bases, with 4 bases between. CDR3 sequence: CASSFTETQYF. The CDR3 DNA sequence: TGTGCCAGCAGCTTCACTGAGACCCAGTACTTC.

The gene calls are TRBV19 and TRBJ2-7; perhaps TRBD1 as D (5 bases). The V gene's germline CDR1 is LNHDA and CDR2 SQIVND (reference sequence). The CDR3 runs to 14 residues. V dropped 4 bases and J dropped 3 bases, with 13 bases sitting between them. CDR3 in amino acids: CASSKDGQNYEQYF. DNA for the CDR3: TGTGCCAGTAGTAAGGACGGACAAAACTACGAGCAGTACTTC.

The sample holds a few counts of this clone. CDR3 residues: CASSQKGQGGGDTQYF. DNA of the CDR3: TGCGCCAGCAGCCAAAAAGGACAGGGGGGAGGAGATACGCAGTATTTT. The chain recombines TRBV4-1 with TRBJ2-3, with 10 bases lining up with TRBD1. Trimming removed 2 bases from V and 5 bases from J; junction bases left unmatched: 7. The V gene's germline CDR1 is MGHRA and CDR2 YSYEKL. This CDR3 spans 16 amino acids.

The chain recombines TRBV9 with TRBJ2-3, with 11 nucleotides matching TRBD2. Germline-derived CDR1 and CDR2 are SGDLS and YYNGEE. This CDR3 region has 18 residues. The junction had 9 bases not matched to a gene; V was cut back by 3 bases and J by 0 bases. CDR3 in DNA: TGTGCCAGCAGCGGGCCGGGACTAGCGGAAACTAGCACAGATACGCAGTATTTT. Protein: CASSGPGLAETSTDTQYF.

This sequence joins TRBV7-9 and TRBJ1-5; D gene uncertain. V lost 3 bases to trimming and J lost 3 bases, with 3 bases between them. Germline V lookup: CDR1 SEHNR, CDR2 FQNEAQ (reference sequence). This CDR3 contains 12 residues. CDR3 DNA sequence: TGTGCCAGCAGCTTGAACAATCAGCCCCAGCATTTT. It yields the protein CASSLNNQPQHF.

This clone was seen just once. The rearrangement joins TRBV9 to TRBJ1-1, with unresolved D. The V end lost 0 bases, the J end lost 3 bases, and 6 bases lay between the germline ends. CDR3 size: 13 residues. CDR1 is SGDLS and CDR2 is YYNGEE in the germline V gene. The CDR3 is CASSVEWDTEAFF. In DNA, the CDR3 is TGTGCCAGCAGCGTAGAATGGGACACTGAAGCTTTCTTT.

The V call is TRBV10-3, the J call TRBJ2-1; perhaps TRBD1 as D (6 bases). Per the germline V gene, CDR1 is ENHRY and CDR2 is SYGVKD. CDR3 size: 14 residues. V gave up 3 bases and J gave up 6 bases, with 12 bases separating them. The CDR3 DNA reads TGTGCCATCAGTGAAGGGGGAGTGGGCAATGAGCAGTTCTTC. Translation gives CAISEGGVGNEQFF.

Only a few counts were recorded for this clone. The rearrangement joins TRBV2 to TRBJ1-1; D is perhaps TRBD1 (5 bases). Germline lookup yields CDR1 SNHLY and CDR2 FYNNEI. The CDR3 spans 13 residues. Trimming cost V 7 bases and J 0 bases, with 9 bases left between them. The CDR3 DNA follows: TGTGCCAGCACGGGGGGAATGAACACTGAAGCTTTCTTT. Its translation: CASTGGMNTEAFF. Drawing the rest from reference TRBV2 and TRBJ1-1, the complete variable domain is EPEVTQTPSHQVTQMGQEVILRCVPISNHLYFYWYRQILGQKVEFLVSFYNNEISEKSEIFDDQFSVERPDGSNFTLKIRSTKLEDSAMYFCASTGGMNTEAFFGQGTRLTVV.

The CDR3 protein is CASSIVPTAGNTIYF. The CDR3 coding sequence is TGTGCCAGTAGTATCGTCCCGACTGCAGGAAACACCATATATTTT. This rearrangement joins TRBV19 to TRBJ1-3; D is ambiguous. The length of the CDR3 is 15 residues. V was cut by 3 bases and J by 4 bases, with 13 bases left in between. Germline V CDR1 and CDR2: LNHDA, SQIVND (reference sequence).

The chain is built from TRBV10-3 and TRBJ1-5; no reliable D call. Germline V gene data show CDR1 as ENHRY and CDR2 as SYGVKD. The CDR3 runs 15 residues. The V gene lost 3 bases and the J gene lost 2 bases, with 11 bases spanning the gap. This CDR3 reads CAISDAPLGNQPQHF. The DNA for the CDR3 is TGTGCCATCAGTGACGCCCCTCTCGGCAATCAGCCCCAGCATTTT.

The chain couples TRBV3-1 (or the pseudogene TRBV3-2) to TRBJ2-1; TRBD2 matches at 9 bases. Germline V CDR1 and CDR2: LGHDT, YNNKEL (reference sequence). This CDR3 contains 18 residues. The trim removed 0 bases at V and 4 bases at J, leaving 10 bases unmatched. The CDR3 is CASSQESSGRGVYNEQFF. The CDR3 DNA follows: TGTGCCAGCAGCCAAGAGAGTAGCGGGAGAGGGGTTTACAATGAGCAGTTCTTC.

The gene calls are TRBV19 and TRBJ1-6; 7 nucleotides line up with TRBD1. V lost 8 bases and J lost 6; bases outside the gene matches: 7. The germline CDR1 and CDR2 sequences are LNHDA and SQIVND (reference sequence). The CDR3 extends over 14 amino acids. The CDR3 spells CASSPGQINSPLHF. The CDR3 DNA reads as TGTGCCAGTTCACCGGGACAGATTAATTCACCCCTCCACTTT.

The chain combines TRBV2 with TRBJ1-1; the D gene is possibly TRBD1 (5 bases). Germline CDR1 reads SNHLY; CDR2 reads FYNNEI. The length of the CDR3 is 13 residues. V gave up 3 bases and J gave up 1 base, with 6 bases separating them. As DNA, the CDR3 is TGTGCCAGCAGTGACAGGGCGAACACTGAAGCTTTCTTT. The encoded protein is CASSDRANTEAFF.

V gene TRBV7-8 combines with J gene TRBJ2-7; possibly TRBD1 for D (7 bases). The CDR3 sequence is 14 residues long. V shed 6 bases and J shed 3 bases, with 15 bases lying between them. Germline V gene data show CDR1 as SGHVS and CDR2 as FQNEAQ. The CDR3 loop reads CASSMEGTDYEQYF. For the CDR3, the DNA is TGTGCCAGCAGTATGGAGGGGACAGACTACGAGCAGTACTTC.

The chain carries TRBV15 and TRBJ2-7, with 7 bases fitting TRBD1. The junction had 15 bases not matched to a gene; V was cut back by 6 bases and J by 7 bases. The CDR3 sequence is 15 residues long. CDR1 is LNHNV and CDR2 is YYDKDF in the germline V gene (reference sequence). CDR3 in DNA: TGTGCCACCAGGAGTTGGGACAGCTCTCGACCAGAGCAGTACTTC. Amino acid sequence: CATRSWDSSRPEQYF.

This sequence joins TRBV9 and TRBJ2-1, with a possible D match to TRBD2 (7 bases). With 2 bases removed from V and 3 bases from J, the gap between germline ends came to 12 bases. CDR3 length equals 15 residues. In germline, CDR1 is SGDLS, CDR2 YYNGEE. The CDR3, as DNA: TGTGCCAGCAGCGTCGGGGGGACATTCTACAATGAGCAGTTCTTC. The encoded protein is CASSVGGTFYNEQFF. The complete variable domain, with remaining parts taken from reference TRBV9 and TRBJ2-1, reads DSGVTQTPKHLITATGQRVTLRCSPRSGDLSVYWYQQSLDQGLQFLIQYYNGEERAKGNILERFSAQQFPDLHSELNLSSLELGDSALYFCASSVGGTFYNEQFFGPGTRLTVL.

This rearrangement joins TRBV7-3 to TRBJ2-5; 8 nucleotides line up with TRBD2. With 4 bases clipped from V and 5 bases from J, the junction kept 9 bases outside the gene matches. Germline V CDR1 and CDR2: SGHTA, FQGTGA. The CDR3 is made up of 15 amino acids. The CDR3 is CASSSGAGGRETQYF. The CDR3 DNA follows: TGTGCCAGCAGCTCAGGGGCGGGAGGACGCGAGACCCAGTACTTC. The complete variable domain, with remaining parts taken from reference TRBV7-3 and TRBJ2-5, reads GAGVSQTPSNKVTEKGKYVELRCDPISGHTALYWYRQSLGQGPEFLIYFQGTGAADDSGLPNDRFFAVRPEGSVSTLKIQRTERGDSAVYLCASSSGAGGRETQYFGPGTRLLVL.

Only one count was recorded for this clone. The rearrangement joins TRBV5-1 to TRBJ2-1, with 13 nucleotides matching TRBD2. The junction had 5 bases not matched to a gene; V was cut back by 4 bases and J by 7 bases. The CDR3 length is 15 residues. The germline V gene has CDR1 SGHRS and CDR2 YFSETQ. CDR3 nucleotide sequence: TGCGCCAGCAGCGAGGGACTAGCGGGATCGAATGAGCAGTTCTTC. This codes for CASSEGLAGSNEQFF.

V usage is TRBV11-2 and J usage is TRBJ2-1, with D hard to call. The CDR3 loop spans 13 amino acids. Germline values: CDR1 SGHAT, CDR2 FQNNGV. Trimming stripped 5 bases from V and 5 bases from J, with 10 bases between. CDR3: CASSPRTNNEQFF. The CDR3 coding sequence is TGTGCCAGCAGCCCACGGACCAACAATGAGCAGTTCTTC.

The V call is TRBV19, the J call TRBJ1-3, with D unresolved. This CDR3 has 13 residues. Germline CDR1 LNHDA, CDR2 SQIVND (reference sequence). V lost 6 bases to trimming and J lost 0 bases, with 6 bases between them. This chain's CDR3 is CASRAFSGNTIYF. CDR3 sequence (DNA): TGTGCCAGTAGGGCCTTCTCTGGAAACACCATATATTTT.